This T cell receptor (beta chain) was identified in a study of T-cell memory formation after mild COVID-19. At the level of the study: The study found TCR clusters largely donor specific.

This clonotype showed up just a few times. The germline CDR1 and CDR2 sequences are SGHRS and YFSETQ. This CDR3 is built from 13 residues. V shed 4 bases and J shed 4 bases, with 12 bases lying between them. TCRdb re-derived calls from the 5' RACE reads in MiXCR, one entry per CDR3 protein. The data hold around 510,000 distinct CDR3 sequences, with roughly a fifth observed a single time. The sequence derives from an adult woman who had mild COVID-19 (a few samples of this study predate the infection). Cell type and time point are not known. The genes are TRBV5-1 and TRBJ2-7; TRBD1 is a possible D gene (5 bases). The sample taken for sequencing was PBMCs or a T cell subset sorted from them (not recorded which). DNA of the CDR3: TGCGCCAGCAGCCACTCGACAGCTTACGAGCAGTACTTC. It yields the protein CASSHSTAYEQYF.